A selection of T cell receptor beta chains follows, all from one sample in a study of Graves' ophthalmopathy and Graves' hyperthyroidism. TCRdb redid the calling of the multiplex PCR reads with MiXCR, one entry per CDR3 protein. Of 650,000 to 900,000 distinct CDR3 sequences listed, 40% are singletons. The sequenced sample consisted of peripheral blood. These receptor sequences come from an adult man with Graves' ophthalmopathy. Each CDR3 is given with its conserved first and last residue. A D gene is named only where the DNA matches it firmly. A row's size may be missing; if present it is once, few, many or a size class.

v_gene	d_gene	abundance	j_gene	CDR3nt	CDR3aa
TRBV24-1	-	once	TRBJ1-2	TGTGCCACCAGTGATTTGGGAGTAAGGGGCTACACCTTC	CATSDLGVRGYTF
TRBV11-2	-	few	TRBJ2-2	TGTGCCAGCAGCCCGATTTTAGCCTATAGGGGCGGGGAGCTGTTTTTT	CASSPILAYRGGELFF
TRBV7-2	TRBD2	-	TRBJ2-7	TGTGCCAGCAGCACCGGGACTAGCCCCACGATCTACGAGCAGTACTTC	CASSTGTSPTIYEQYF
TRBV29-1	TRBD2	many	TRBJ2-7	TGCAGCGTTGAGACTAGCGGGAAATACGAGCAGTACTTC	CSVETSGKYEQYF
TRBV15	TRBD1	-	TRBJ2-6	TGTGCCACCAGCAGAGGGACAGGGGACTCTGGGGCCAACGTCCTGACTTTC	CATSRGTGDSGANVLTF
TRBV25-1	-	many	TRBJ1-1	TGTGCCAGCACCAAGGGGGGGAACACTGAAGCTTTCTTT	CASTKGGNTEAFF
TRBV25-1	TRBD2	-	TRBJ2-6	TGTGCCAGCATGTCCGGGGGGAACTCTGGGGCCAACGTCCTGACTTTC	CASMSGGNSGANVLTF
TRBV5-4	TRBD2	-	TRBJ2-2	TGTGCCAGCAGCTTGGGTCCTGCTAGCGGGAGTGCCGGGGAGCTGTTTTTT	CASSLGPASGSAGELFF
TRBV10-2	TRBD1	-	TRBJ1-5	TGTGCCAGCAGACGGACAGGGAATAGCAATCAGCCCCAGCATTTT	CASRRTGNSNQPQHF
TRBV5-1	-	-	TRBJ2-7	TGCGCCAGCAGCCAAGACAGTTCCCTCTACGAGCAGTACTTC	CASSQDSSLYEQYF
TRBV2	-	many	TRBJ2-3	TGTGCCAGCAGTGAAGGGACAGATACGCAGTATTTT	CASSEGTDTQYF
TRBV6-5	-	-	TRBJ1-2	TGTGCCAGCAGTGAGGGACGGCACTATGACTACACCTTC	CASSEGRHYDYTF
TRBV29-1	-	-	TRBJ2-1	TGCAGCGTGGGCCACCCCAACAATGAGCAGTTCTTC	CSVGHPNNEQFF
TRBV12-3/TRBV12-4	TRBD1	once	TRBJ2-5	TGTGCCAGCAGTTTAATTGGACAGGGTAATCAGCCCCAGTACTTC	CASSLIGQGNQPQYF
TRBV11-2	TRBD1	-	TRBJ1-2	TGTGCCAGCAGCCCCACAGCGGGACAGGGGATCTATGGCTACACCTTC	CASSPTAGQGIYGYTF
TRBV29-1	-	many	TRBJ2-7	TGCAGCGTTGAAGGGGGGGCGACAAACCAACCCTACGAGCAGTACTTC	CSVEGGATNQPYEQYF
TRBV9	TRBD1	-	TRBJ2-2	TGTGCCAGCAGCGCCGACAGGGGGCCCACCGGGGAGCTGTTTTTT	CASSADRGPTGELFF
TRBV29-1	-	-	TRBJ2-7	TGCAGCGTTTACAGGGCCTACGAGCAGTACTTC	CSVYRAYEQYF
TRBV2	-	many	TRBJ1-2	TGTGCCAGCAGTGGTGAAGGGGTGGGGTATGGCTACACCTTC	CASSGEGVGYGYTF
TRBV19	TRBD1	few	TRBJ1-6	TGTGCCACCGGAGACAGGGACTATAATTCACCCCTCCACTTT	CATGDRDYNSPLHF
TRBV5-8	-	many	TRBJ2-5	TGTGCCAGCAGCTTGGCGTGGGGCGAGGAGACCCAGTACTTC	CASSLAWGEETQYF
TRBV7-9	-	-	TRBJ2-3	TGTGCCAGCAGCTTTTCCGACGGGAGTCGGACAGATACGCAGTATTTT	CASSFSDGSRTDTQYF
TRBV2	-	-	TRBJ1-5	TGTGCCAGCAGCCCCTCACCCGGGGCTAGCAATCAGCCCCAGCATTTT	CASSPSPGASNQPQHF
TRBV29-1	-	-	TRBJ1-2	TGCAGCGTTGGGGATCCGAGCGGGGGGAACTATGGCTACACCTTC	CSVGDPSGGNYGYTF
TRBV29-1	TRBD2	many	TRBJ2-5	TGCAGCGCGGGGGGGAAAGGAGAGACCCAGTACTTC	CSAGGKGETQYF
TRBV20-1	TRBD1	many	TRBJ1-1	TGCAGTGCCTTAGGGCAGGGGGCCGACACTGAAGCTTTCTTT	CSALGQGADTEAFF
TRBV7-9	-	-	TRBJ2-6	TGTGCCAGCAGCTTAGCCTTCGGGCAGAACCGAAGGGGAGGCTCTGAGGCCAACGTCCTGACTTTC	CASSLAFGQNRRGGSEANVLTF
TRBV9	-	few	TRBJ1-2	TGTGCCAGCAGCGTAGAGAACAGGGCAACCGGCTACACCTTC	CASSVENRATGYTF
TRBV20-1	-	-	TRBJ2-7	TGCAGTGCCGAACGGGACCTCGCCTACGAGCAGTACTTC	CSAERDLAYEQYF
TRBV7-9	-	-	TRBJ2-7	TGTGCCAGCAGCTTAGGGTCAGCGGCGTGGAGCTCCTACGAGCAGTACTTC	CASSLGSAAWSSYEQYF
TRBV7-9	TRBD1	-	TRBJ2-2	TGTGCCAGCAGCCCAGGACAGGGATTTATCACCGGGGAGCTGTTTTTT	CASSPGQGFITGELFF
TRBV9	-	-	TRBJ1-1	TGTGCCAGCAGTTTTGGGACGACGATGGGGAACACTGAAGCTTTCTTT	CASSFGTTMGNTEAFF
TRBV20-1	-	-	TRBJ2-2	TGCAGTGCTAGGCCTTACAGGGCGGACACCGGGGAGCTGTTTTTT	CSARPYRADTGELFF
TRBV25-1	TRBD2	-	TRBJ2-2	TGTGCCTGCAGTGCTCCCAGGGCGGGGGGCCCTAGCGGGGAGCTGTTTTTT	CACSAPRAGGPSGELFF
TRBV7-9	TRBD2	-	TRBJ2-5	TGTGCCAGCAGATCGGGCGGGGGGACGGGAGGGACCCAGTACTTC	CASRSGGGTGGTQYF
TRBV15	-	-	TRBJ1-4	TGTGCCACCAGCAGAGACAAGGGGACGGGTGAAAAACTGTTTTTT	CATSRDKGTGEKLFF
TRBV10-2	TRBD1	-	TRBJ1-2	TGTGCCAGCAGTTCGAGACAGGGGGCGCGGAATGGCTACACCTTC	CASSSRQGARNGYTF
TRBV7-2	-	many	TRBJ1-6	TGTGCCAGCAGCCTTATGGGCCTCGGGGATTCACCCCTCCACTTT	CASSLMGLGDSPLHF
TRBV7-8	TRBD1	-	TRBJ2-7	TGTGCCAGCGCCTGGGGACAGGTGTCCCACGAGCAGTACTTC	CASAWGQVSHEQYF
TRBV7-4	TRBD1	-	TRBJ2-5	TGTGCCAGCAGTCCGGGACAGGGGTATCAGCCCCAGTACTTC	CASSPGQGYQPQYF
TRBV20-1	-	many	TRBJ1-4	TGCAGTGCTAGAGATCCCCTGAACGAAAAACTGTTTTTT	CSARDPLNEKLFF
TRBV29-1	TRBD2	-	TRBJ2-3	TGCAGCGCCTGGACTAGCGGGAGAGGAGATACGCAGTATTTT	CSAWTSGRGDTQYF
TRBV7-9	-	many	TRBJ2-5	TGTGCCAGCTCTAGGGTTGAGGAGACCCAGTACTTC	CASSRVEETQYF
TRBV24-1	TRBD2	-	TRBJ2-1	TGTGCCAGCAGTTCCCAGCGGGAGTGGGATGAGCAGTTCTTC	CASSSQREWDEQFF
TRBV10-3	TRBD1	once	TRBJ1-3	TGTGCCATCAGTGAGATACCGACAGGGGCAGGAAACACCATATATTTT	CAISEIPTGAGNTIYF
TRBV19	TRBD1	-	TRBJ2-7	TGTGCCAGTAGTACGGGACAGGGGGCTTCTTACGAGCAGTACTTC	CASSTGQGASYEQYF
TRBV29-1	TRBD2	-	TRBJ2-5	TGCAGCGTCTCACTAGCGGGGGTTTACCAAGAGACCCAGTACTTC	CSVSLAGVYQETQYF
TRBV30	-	-	TRBJ1-5	TGTGCCTGGAGCCCCCGAGACAATCAGCCCCAGCATTTT	CAWSPRDNQPQHF
TRBV2	-	few	TRBJ1-2	TGTGCCACCTCAGACCTCGTAGTCTATGGCTACACCTTC	CATSDLVVYGYTF
TRBV20-1	-	-	TRBJ1-6	TGCAGTGCTGCCCCGGGGAATTCACCCCTCCACTTT	CSAAPGNSPLHF
TRBV24-1	-	-	TRBJ1-2	TGTGCCACCAGCGGACAGACTAACTATGGCTACACCTTC	CATSGQTNYGYTF
TRBV7-2	TRBD2	few	TRBJ2-7	TGTGCCAGCAGCTCAACTAGCGGGGTCTACGAGCAGTACTTC	CASSSTSGVYEQYF
TRBV7-9	-	few	TRBJ1-2	TGTGCCAGCAGCTGGTTACTTGACAGGACAGCTAACTATGGCTACACCTTC	CASSWLLDRTANYGYTF
TRBV9	-	-	TRBJ2-2	TGTGCCAGCAGCGTAGACGCGAACACCGGGGAGCTGTTTTTT	CASSVDANTGELFF
TRBV25-1	-	many	TRBJ1-1	TGTGCCAGCAGCCACCGCTCGAGGGGCGGGACTGAAGCTTTCTTT	CASSHRSRGGTEAFF
TRBV2	-	once	TRBJ2-5	TGTGCCAGCAGTGTAAGAGGGTTGGGCTATCAGCCCCAGTACTTC	CASSVRGLGYQPQYF
TRBV11-2	TRBD1	once	TRBJ1-2	TGTGCCAGCAGCCAGAGGACAGGGACTAGGACCTTC	CASSQRTGTRTF
TRBV28	TRBD1	-	TRBJ1-6	TGTGCCAGCAGGAACCGGGACAGTAGTATATCACCCCTCCACTTT	CASRNRDSSISPLHF
TRBV20-1	-	few	TRBJ1-5	TGCAGTGCCCTAGGAGGGATAGGACATCAGCCCCAGCATTTT	CSALGGIGHQPQHF
TRBV20-1	-	few	TRBJ2-5	TGCAGTGCTCTAGGGGGGGGGGAGGAGACCCAGTACTTC	CSALGGGEETQYF